These T cell receptor beta chains were read from a single sample in a study of cytomegalovirus exposure and HLA in healthy donors. Profiling relied on immunoSEQ multiplex PCR, and the TCRdb table lists in-frame clones only, not all of them. Its table lists some 75,000 clones. The material sequenced was PBMCs. The receptors stem from a female donor in good health and CMV-seropositive. Each CDR3 is given with its conserved first and last residue. Fields, in order: CDR3 protein, CDR3 length, V gene.

CDR3aa: CASSKTSGSTDTQYF
len: 15
v_gene: TRBV6-4

CDR3aa: CASTQDRGPFYGYTF
len: 15
v_gene: TRBV27

CDR3aa: CATSRNLAGQETQYF
len: 15
v_gene: TRBV15

CDR3aa: CSVEVANTQYF
len: 11
v_gene: TRBV29-1

CDR3aa: CASSLGMTGRNTEAFF
len: 16
v_gene: TRBV5-1

CDR3aa: CASSLKPWTGDSGYTF
len: 16
v_gene: TRBV13

CDR3aa: CASSFGPSSGNTIYF
len: 15
v_gene: TRBV28

CDR3aa: CASSLLTGELFF
len: 12
v_gene: TRBV28

CDR3aa: CASSSPSGGAETQYF
len: 15
v_gene: TRBV6-5

CDR3aa: CASSLWGARKSGNTIYF
len: 17
v_gene: TRBV28

CDR3aa: CASSLRGDPYGYTF
len: 14
v_gene: TRBV18

CDR3aa: CATSRGLATDTQYF
len: 14
v_gene: TRBV15

CDR3aa: CASSSRTGVNTEAFF
len: 15
v_gene: TRBV27

CDR3aa: CASSHPGTETQYF
len: 13
v_gene: TRBV4-2

CDR3aa: CASRIPGGEQYF
len: 12
v_gene: TRBV28

CDR3aa: CASQPYGQGSYEQYF
len: 15
v_gene: TRBV5-1

CDR3aa: CASSPPGLAVYNEQFF
len: 16
v_gene: TRBV7-2

CDR3aa: CASSLRDSFAYEQYF
len: 15
v_gene: TRBV5-5

CDR3aa: CASSLSGTGAYEQYF
len: 15
v_gene: TRBV13

CDR3aa: CASSSAGETQYF
len: 12
v_gene: TRBV7-6

CDR3aa: CASSTMTGLVTEAFF
len: 15
v_gene: TRBV19

CDR3aa: CASSLKRGQALGNTIYF
len: 17
v_gene: TRBV7-8

CDR3aa: CASTARTGTAFYEQYF
len: 16
v_gene: TRBV27

CDR3aa: CASAPTALFTYSYEQYF
len: 17
v_gene: TRBV9

CDR3aa: CAGGLGCQPQHF
len: 12
v_gene: TRBV6-5

CDR3aa: CAWSSPRFNQPQHF
len: 14
v_gene: TRBV30

CDR3aa: CSVEWGQPSGYTF
len: 13
v_gene: TRBV29-1

CDR3aa: CASSQRFKNRENGYTF
len: 16
v_gene: TRBV18

CDR3aa: CASSEDSSYNEQFF
len: 14
v_gene: TRBV9

CDR3aa: CASSLRRQGTEAFF
len: 14
v_gene: TRBV11-1

CDR3aa: CASSPLPYYEQYF
len: 13
v_gene: TRBV18

CDR3aa: CASSPLGQADYEQYF
len: 15
v_gene: TRBV18

CDR3aa: CAGRLGGGVGETQYF
len: 15
v_gene: TRBV30

CDR3aa: CSVEAWAVNTEAFF
len: 14
v_gene: TRBV29-1

CDR3aa: CASGETDREIGYGYTF
len: 16
v_gene: TRBV9

CDR3aa: CAWSGAYEQYF
len: 11
v_gene: TRBV30

CDR3aa: CASSQDSMNTEAFF
len: 14
v_gene: TRBV18

CDR3aa: CASSLRSLGQASDYYEQYF
len: 19
v_gene: TRBV7-6

CDR3aa: CASSRVYGNQPQHF
len: 14
v_gene: TRBV6-5

CDR3aa: CASRSGGQGKYF
len: 12
v_gene: TRBV7-9

CDR3aa: CASTLWSGNNEQFF
len: 14
v_gene: TRBV28

CDR3aa: CASSFWTSGRGETQYF
len: 16
v_gene: TRBV7-9